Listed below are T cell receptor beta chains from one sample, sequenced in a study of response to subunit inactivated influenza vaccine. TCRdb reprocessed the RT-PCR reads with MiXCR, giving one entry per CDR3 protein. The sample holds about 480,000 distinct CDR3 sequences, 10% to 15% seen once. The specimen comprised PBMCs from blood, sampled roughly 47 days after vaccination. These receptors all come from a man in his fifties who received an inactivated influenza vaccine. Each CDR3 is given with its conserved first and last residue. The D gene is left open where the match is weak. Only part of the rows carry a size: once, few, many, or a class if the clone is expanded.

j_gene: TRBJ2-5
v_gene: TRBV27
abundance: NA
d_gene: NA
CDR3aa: CASTPYQETQYF
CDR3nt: TGTGCCAGCACCCCGTACCAAGAGACCCAGTACTTC

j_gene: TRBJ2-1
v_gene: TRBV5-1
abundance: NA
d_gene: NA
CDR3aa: CASSSTAGNEQFF
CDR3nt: TGCGCCAGCAGCTCCACAGCTGGGAATGAGCAGTTCTTC

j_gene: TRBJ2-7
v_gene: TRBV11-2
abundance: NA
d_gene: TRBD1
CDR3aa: CASSPTTGKGYEQYF
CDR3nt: TGTGCCAGCAGCCCGACGACAGGGAAGGGATACGAGCAGTACTTC

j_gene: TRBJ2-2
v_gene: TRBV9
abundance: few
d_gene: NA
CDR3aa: CASSTTPPSATGELFF
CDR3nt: TGTGCCAGCAGCACCACCCCCCCGTCGGCCACCGGGGAGCTGTTTTTT

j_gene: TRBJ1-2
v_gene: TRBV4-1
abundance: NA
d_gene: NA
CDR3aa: CASSQVPIYGYTF
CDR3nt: TGCGCCAGCAGCCAAGTACCGATCTATGGCTACACCTTC

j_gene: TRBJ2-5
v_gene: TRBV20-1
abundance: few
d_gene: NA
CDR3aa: CSAPKVGGGEETQYF
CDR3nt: TGCAGTGCTCCCAAAGTCGGCGGAGGGGAAGAGACCCAGTACTTC

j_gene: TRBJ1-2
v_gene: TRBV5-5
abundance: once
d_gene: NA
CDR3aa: CASSLVAGADYGYTF
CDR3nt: TGTGCCAGCAGCTTGGTTGCAGGGGCGGACTATGGCTACACCTTC

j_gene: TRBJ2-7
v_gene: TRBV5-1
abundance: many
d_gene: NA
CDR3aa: CASSSGDKSSYEQYF
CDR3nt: TGCGCCAGCAGCTCCGGGGACAAGAGCTCCTACGAGCAGTACTTC

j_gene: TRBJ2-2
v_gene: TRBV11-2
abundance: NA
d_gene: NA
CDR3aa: CASSLNSAAGELFF
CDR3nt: TGTGCCAGCAGCTTAAACTCTGCTGCCGGGGAGCTGTTTTTT

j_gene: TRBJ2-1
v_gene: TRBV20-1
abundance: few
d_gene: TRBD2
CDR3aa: CSARERSGRSNEQFF
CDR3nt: TGCAGTGCTAGAGAGCGTAGCGGGAGATCGAATGAGCAGTTCTTC

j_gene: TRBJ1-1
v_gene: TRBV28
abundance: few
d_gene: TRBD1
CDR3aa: CASTLQGGAGTEAFF
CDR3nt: TGTGCCAGCACTCTCCAGGGGGGCGCCGGGACTGAAGCTTTCTTT

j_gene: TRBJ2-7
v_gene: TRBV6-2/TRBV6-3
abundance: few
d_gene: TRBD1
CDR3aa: CASSLSDRGYEQYF
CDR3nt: TGTGCCAGCAGTCTCTCGGACAGGGGCTACGAGCAGTACTTC

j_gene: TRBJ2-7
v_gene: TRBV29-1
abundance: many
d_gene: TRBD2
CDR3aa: CSVEAGTSGSRYEQYF
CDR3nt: TGCAGCGTTGAGGCTGGGACTAGCGGGAGTAGGTACGAGCAGTACTTC

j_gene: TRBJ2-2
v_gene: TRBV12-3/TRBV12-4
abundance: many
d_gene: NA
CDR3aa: CASSSTGIRGGELFF
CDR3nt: TGTGCCAGCAGTTCTACAGGGATTAGAGGCGGGGAGCTGTTTTTT

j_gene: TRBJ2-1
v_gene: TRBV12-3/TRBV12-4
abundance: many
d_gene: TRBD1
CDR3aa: CASSLRGQGGNEQFF
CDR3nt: TGTGCCAGCAGTTTAAGGGGACAGGGTGGTAATGAGCAGTTCTTC

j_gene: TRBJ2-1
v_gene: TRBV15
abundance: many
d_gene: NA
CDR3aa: CATSRERRVGYAF
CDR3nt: TGTGCCACCAGCAGAGAAAGGAGGGTAGGGTACGCCTTC